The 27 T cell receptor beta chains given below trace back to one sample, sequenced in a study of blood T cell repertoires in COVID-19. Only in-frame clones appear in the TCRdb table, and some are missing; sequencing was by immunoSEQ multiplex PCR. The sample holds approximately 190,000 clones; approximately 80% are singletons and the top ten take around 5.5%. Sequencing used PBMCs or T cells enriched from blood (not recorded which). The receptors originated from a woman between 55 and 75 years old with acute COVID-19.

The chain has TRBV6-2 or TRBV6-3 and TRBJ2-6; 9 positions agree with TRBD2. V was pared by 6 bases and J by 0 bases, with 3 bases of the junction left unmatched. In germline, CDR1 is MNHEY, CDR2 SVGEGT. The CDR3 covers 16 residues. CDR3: CASSHSGSSGANVLTF. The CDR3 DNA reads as TGTGCCAGCAGCCATAGCGGGAGCTCTGGGGCCAACGTCCTGACTTTC.

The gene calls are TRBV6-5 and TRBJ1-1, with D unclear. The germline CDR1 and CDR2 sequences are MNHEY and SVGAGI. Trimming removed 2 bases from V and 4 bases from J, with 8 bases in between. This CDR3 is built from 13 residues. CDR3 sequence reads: CASSYGEATEAFF. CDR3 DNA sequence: TGTGCCAGCAGTTACGGGGAGGCCACTGAAGCTTTCTTT.

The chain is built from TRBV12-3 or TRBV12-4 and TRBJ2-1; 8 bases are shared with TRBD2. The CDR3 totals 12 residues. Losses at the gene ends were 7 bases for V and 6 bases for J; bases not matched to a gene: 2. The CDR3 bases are TGTGCCAGCACCCGGGGGGGCAATGAGCAGTTCTTC. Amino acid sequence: CASTRGGNEQFF.

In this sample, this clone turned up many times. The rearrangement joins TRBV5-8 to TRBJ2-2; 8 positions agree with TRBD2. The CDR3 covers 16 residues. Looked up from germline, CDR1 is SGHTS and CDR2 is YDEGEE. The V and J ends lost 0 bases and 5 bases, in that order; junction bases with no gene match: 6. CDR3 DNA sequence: TGTGCCAGCAGCTTGGCCGCCGGCGGGGGGACCGGGGAGCTGTTTTTT. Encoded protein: CASSLAAGGGTGELFF.

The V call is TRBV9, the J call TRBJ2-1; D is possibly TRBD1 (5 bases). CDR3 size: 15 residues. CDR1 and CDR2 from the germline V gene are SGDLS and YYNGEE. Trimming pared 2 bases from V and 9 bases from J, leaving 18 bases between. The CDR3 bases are TGTGCCAGCAGCGTCGGAGATTGGGGCGTCGGTGAGCAGTTCTTC. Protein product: CASSVGDWGVGEQFF. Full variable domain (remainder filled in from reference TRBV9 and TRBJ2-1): DSGVTQTPKHLITATGQRVTLRCSPRSGDLSVYWYQQSLDQGLQFLIQYYNGEERAKGNILERFSAQQFPDLHSELNLSSLELGDSALYFCASSVGDWGVGEQFFGPGTRLTVL.

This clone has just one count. The CDR3 reads CASSLATSGGWWETQYF. CDR3 DNA: TGTGCCAGCAGCTTAGCGACTAGCGGGGGATGGTGGGAGACCCAGTACTTC. The chain links TRBV7-2 to TRBJ2-5, with 12 bases matching TRBD2. V was clipped by 0 bases and J by 5 bases; unmatched bases: 7. Germline lookup yields CDR1 SGHTA and CDR2 FQGNSA. The CDR3 runs to 17 residues.

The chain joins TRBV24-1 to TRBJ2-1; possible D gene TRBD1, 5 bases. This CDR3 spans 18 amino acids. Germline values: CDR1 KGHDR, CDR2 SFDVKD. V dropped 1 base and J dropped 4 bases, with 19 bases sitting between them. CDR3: CATSDFRPGIIVYNEQFF. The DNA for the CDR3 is TGTGCCACCAGTGATTTCCGTCCAGGGATTATCGTTTACAATGAGCAGTTCTTC.

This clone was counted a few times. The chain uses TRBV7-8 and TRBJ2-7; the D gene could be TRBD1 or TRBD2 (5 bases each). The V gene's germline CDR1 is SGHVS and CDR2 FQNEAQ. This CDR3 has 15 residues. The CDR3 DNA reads TGTGCCAGCAGTTTAGGAGGTGGCAGGGACTACGAGCAGTACGTC. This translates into CASSLGGGRDYEQYV.

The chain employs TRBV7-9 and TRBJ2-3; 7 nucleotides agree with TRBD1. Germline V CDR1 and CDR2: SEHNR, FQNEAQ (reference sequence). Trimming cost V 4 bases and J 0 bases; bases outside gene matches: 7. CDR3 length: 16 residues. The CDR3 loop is CASSSTGITSTDTQYF. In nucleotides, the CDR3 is TGTGCCAGCAGCTCGACAGGGATCACTAGCACAGATACGCAGTATTTT.

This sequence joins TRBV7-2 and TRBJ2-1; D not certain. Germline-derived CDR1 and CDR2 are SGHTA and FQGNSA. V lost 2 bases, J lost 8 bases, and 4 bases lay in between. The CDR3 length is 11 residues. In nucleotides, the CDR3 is TGTGCCAGCAGCTTACTTGATGAGCAGTTCTTC. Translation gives CASSLLDEQFF.

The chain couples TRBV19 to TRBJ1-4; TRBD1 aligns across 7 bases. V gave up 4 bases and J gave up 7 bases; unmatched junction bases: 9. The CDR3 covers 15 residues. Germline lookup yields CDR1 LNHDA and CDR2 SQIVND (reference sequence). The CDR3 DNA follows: TGTGCCAGTAGTACGCCGACAGGGTCGGGTGAAAAACTGTTTTTT. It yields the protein CASSTPTGSGEKLFF.

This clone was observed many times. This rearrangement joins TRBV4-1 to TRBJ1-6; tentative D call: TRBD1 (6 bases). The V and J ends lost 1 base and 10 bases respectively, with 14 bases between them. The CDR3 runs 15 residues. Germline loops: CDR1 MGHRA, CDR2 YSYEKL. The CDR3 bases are TGCGCCAGCAGCCAAGTTGTGGGGGCGCAGTCACCCCTCCACTTT. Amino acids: CASSQVVGAQSPLHF.

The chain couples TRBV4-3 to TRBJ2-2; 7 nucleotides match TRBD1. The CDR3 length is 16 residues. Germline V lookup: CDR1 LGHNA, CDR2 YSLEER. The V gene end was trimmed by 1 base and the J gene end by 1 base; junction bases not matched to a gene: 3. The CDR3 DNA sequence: TGCGCCAGCAGCCAAGTCAGGGACAGGAACACCGGGGAGCTGTTTTTT. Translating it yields CASSQVRDRNTGELFF.

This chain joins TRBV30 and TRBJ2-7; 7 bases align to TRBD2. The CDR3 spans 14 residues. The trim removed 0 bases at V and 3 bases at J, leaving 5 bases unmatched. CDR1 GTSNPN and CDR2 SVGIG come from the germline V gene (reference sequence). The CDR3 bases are TGTGCCTGGAGTGTTTCTCTAGCGGACTACGAGCAGTACTTC. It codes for CAWSVSLADYEQYF.

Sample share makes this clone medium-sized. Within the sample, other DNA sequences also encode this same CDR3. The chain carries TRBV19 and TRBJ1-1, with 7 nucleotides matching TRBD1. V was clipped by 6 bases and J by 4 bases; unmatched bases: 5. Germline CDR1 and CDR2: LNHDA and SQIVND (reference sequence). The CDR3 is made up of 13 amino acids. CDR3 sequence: CASSRTGATEAFF. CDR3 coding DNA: TGTGCCAGTAGCCGAACAGGGGCCACTGAAGCTTTCTTT.

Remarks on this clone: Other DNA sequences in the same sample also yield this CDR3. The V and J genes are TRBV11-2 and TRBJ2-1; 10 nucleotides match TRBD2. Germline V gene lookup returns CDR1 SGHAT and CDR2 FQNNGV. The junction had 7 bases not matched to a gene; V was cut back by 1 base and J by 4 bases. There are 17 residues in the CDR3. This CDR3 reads CASSLGLTSGPYNEQFF. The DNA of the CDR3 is TGTGCCAGCAGCTTAGGCTTGACTAGCGGGCCGTACAATGAGCAGTTCTTC.

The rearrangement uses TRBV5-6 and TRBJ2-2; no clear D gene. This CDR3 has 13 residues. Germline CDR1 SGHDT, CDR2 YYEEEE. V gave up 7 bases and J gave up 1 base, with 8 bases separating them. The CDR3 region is CASFRENTGELFF. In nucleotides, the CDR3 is TGTGCCAGCTTTCGCGAGAACACCGGGGAGCTGTTTTTT.

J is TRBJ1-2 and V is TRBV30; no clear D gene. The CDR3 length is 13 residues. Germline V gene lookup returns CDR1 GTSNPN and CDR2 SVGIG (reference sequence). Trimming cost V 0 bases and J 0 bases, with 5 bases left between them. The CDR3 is CAWSVQPNYGYTF. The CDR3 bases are TGTGCCTGGAGTGTACAACCTAACTATGGCTACACCTTC.

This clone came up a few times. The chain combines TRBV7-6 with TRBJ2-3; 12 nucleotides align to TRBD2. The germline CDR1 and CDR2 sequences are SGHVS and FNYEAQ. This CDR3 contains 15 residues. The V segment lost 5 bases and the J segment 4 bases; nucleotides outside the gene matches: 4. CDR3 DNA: TGTGCCAGCAGCCTGACTAGCGGGAGAGCAGATACGCAGTATTTT. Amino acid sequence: CASSLTSGRADTQYF. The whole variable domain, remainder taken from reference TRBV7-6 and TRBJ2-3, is GAGVSQSPRYKVTKRGQDVALRCDPISGHVSLYWYRQALGQGPEFLTYFNYEAQQDKSGLPNDRFSAERPEGSISTLTIQRTEQRDSAMYRCASSLTSGRADTQYFGPGTRLTVL.

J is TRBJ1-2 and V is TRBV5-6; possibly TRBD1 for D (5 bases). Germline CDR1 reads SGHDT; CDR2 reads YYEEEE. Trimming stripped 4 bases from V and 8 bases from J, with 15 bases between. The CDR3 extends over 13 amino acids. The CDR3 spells CASSDDSLHGYTF. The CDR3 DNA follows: TGTGCCAGCAGCGACGACAGCCTTCACGGCTACACCTTC. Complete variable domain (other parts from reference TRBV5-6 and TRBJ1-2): DAGVTQSPTHLIKTRGQQVTLRCSPKSGHDTVSWYQQALGQGPQFIFQYYEEEERQRGNFPDRFSGHQFPNYSSELNVNALLLGDSALYLCASSDDSLHGYTFGSGTRLTVV.

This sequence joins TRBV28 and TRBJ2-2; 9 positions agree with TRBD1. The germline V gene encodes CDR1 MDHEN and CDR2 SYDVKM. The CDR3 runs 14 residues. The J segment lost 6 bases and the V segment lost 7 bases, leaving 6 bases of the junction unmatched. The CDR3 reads CASIRTGVSGELFF. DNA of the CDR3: TGTGCCAGCATCCGGACAGGGGTCTCCGGGGAGCTGTTTTTT.

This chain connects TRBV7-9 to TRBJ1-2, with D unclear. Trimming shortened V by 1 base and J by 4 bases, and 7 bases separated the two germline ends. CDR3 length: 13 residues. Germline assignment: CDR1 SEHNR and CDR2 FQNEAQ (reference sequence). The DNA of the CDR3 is TGTGCCAGCAGCTTAGATACGGGCTATGGCTACACCTTC. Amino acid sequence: CASSLDTGYGYTF.

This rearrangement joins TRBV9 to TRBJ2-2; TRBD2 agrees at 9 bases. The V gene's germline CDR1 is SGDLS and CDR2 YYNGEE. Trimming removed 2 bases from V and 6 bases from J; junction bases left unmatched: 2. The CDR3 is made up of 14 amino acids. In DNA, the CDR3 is TGTGCCAGCAGCGTGGCGGGGGGGCCCGGGGAGCTGTTTTTT. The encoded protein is CASSVAGGPGELFF.

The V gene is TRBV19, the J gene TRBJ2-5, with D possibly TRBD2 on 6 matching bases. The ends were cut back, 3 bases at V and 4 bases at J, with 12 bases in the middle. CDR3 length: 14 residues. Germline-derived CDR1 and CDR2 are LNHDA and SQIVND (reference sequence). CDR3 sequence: CASSMGLLIETQYF. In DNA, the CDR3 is TGTGCCAGTAGTATGGGACTTTTAATAGAGACCCAGTACTTC.

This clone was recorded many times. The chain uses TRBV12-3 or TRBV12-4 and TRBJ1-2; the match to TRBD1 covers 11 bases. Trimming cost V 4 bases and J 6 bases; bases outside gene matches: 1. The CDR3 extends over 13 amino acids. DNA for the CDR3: TGTGCCAGCAGTTGGACAGGGGGCGATGGCTACACCTTC. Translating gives CASSWTGGDGYTF.

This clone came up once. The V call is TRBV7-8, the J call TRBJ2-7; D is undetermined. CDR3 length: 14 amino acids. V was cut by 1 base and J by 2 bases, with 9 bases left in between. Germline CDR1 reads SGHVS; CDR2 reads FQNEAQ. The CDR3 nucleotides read TGTGCCAGCAGCTTAGTCCATTCCACCTACGAGCAGTACTTC. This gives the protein CASSLVHSTYEQYF.

The CDR3 protein is CASSSETQRGTEAFF. The CDR3 DNA follows: TGTGCCAGCAGCTCAGAAACTCAACGAGGCACTGAAGCTTTCTTT. V gene TRBV7-2 combines with J gene TRBJ1-1; D is unresolved. This CDR3 has 15 residues. V lost 4 bases to trimming and J lost 4 bases, with 16 bases between them. Germline CDR1 reads SGHTA; CDR2 reads FQGNSA.